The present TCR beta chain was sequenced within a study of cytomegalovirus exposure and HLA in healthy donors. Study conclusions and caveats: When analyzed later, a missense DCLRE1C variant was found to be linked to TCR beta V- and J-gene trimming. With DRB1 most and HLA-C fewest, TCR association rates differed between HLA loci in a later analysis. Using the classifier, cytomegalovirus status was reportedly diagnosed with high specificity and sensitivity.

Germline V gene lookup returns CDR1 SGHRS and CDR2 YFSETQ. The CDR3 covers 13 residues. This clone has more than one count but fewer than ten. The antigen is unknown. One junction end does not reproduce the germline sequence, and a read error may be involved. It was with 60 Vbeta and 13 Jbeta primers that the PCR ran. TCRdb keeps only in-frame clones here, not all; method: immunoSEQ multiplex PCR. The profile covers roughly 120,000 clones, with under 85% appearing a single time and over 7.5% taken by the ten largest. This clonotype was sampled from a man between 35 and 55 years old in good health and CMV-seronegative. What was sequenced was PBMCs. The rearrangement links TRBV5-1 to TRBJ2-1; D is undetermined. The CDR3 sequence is CASSSSSYSEQFF. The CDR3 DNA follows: TGCGCCAGCAGCTCGAGCTCCTACAGTGAGCAGTTCTTC.